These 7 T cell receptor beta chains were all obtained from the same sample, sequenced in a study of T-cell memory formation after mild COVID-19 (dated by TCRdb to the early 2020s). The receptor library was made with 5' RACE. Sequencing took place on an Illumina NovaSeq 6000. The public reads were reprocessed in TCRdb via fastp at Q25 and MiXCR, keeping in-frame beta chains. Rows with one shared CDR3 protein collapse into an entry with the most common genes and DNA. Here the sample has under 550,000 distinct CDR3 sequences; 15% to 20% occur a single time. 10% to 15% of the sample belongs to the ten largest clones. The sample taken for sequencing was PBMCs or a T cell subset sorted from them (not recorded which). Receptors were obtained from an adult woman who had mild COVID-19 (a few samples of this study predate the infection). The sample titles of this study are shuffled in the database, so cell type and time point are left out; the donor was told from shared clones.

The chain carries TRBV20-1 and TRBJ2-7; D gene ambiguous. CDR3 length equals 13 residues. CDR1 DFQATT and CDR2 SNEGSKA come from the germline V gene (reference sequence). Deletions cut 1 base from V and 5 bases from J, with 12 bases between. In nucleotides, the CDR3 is TGCAGTGCTAGAGCCCAGGCTTCTCACGAGCAGTACTTC. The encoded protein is CSARAQASHEQYF.

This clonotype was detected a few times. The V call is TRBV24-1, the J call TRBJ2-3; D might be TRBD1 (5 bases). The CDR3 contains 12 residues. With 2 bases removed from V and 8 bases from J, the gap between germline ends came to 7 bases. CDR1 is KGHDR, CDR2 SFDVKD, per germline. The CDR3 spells CATSDWQGTQYF. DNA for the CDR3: TGTGCCACCAGTGATTGGCAGGGTACGCAGTATTTT.

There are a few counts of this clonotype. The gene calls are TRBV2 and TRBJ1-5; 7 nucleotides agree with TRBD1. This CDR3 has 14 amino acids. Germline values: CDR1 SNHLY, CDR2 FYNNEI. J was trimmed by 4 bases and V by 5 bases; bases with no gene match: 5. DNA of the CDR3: TGTGCCAGCAGTCAGACAGGGCCGAATCAGCCCCAGCATTTT. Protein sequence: CASSQTGPNQPQHF.

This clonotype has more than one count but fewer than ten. As DNA, the CDR3 is TGCAGCGCCGTACCGGGACAGGGTGACATTCAGTACTTC. It is translated as CSAVPGQGDIQYF. The V and J genes are TRBV29-1 and TRBJ2-4, with 9 bases matching TRBD1. The length of the CDR3 is 13 residues. Germline-derived CDR1 and CDR2 are SQVTM and ANQGSEA. J lost 8 bases, V lost 7 bases, and 9 bases had no gene match.

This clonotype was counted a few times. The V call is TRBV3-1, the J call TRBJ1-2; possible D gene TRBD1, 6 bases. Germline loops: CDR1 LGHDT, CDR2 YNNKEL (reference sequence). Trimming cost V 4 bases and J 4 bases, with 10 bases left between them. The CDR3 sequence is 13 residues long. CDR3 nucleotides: TGTGCCAGCAGCCCCCGACAGGCCTATGGCTACACCTTC. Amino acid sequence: CASSPRQAYGYTF.

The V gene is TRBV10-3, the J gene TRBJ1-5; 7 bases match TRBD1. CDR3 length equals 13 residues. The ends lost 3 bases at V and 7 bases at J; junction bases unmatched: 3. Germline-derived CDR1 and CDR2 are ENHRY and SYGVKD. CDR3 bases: TGTGCCATCAGTGAAGGGGGCTACCAGCCCCAGCATTTT. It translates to CAISEGGYQPQHF.

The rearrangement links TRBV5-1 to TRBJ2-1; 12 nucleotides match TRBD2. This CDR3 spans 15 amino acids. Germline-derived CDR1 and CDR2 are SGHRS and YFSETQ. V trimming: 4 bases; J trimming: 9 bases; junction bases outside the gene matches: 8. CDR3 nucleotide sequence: TGCGCCAGCAGCATGACTAGCGGGAGTGTAGCTGAGCAGTTCTTC. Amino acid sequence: CASSMTSGSVAEQFF.